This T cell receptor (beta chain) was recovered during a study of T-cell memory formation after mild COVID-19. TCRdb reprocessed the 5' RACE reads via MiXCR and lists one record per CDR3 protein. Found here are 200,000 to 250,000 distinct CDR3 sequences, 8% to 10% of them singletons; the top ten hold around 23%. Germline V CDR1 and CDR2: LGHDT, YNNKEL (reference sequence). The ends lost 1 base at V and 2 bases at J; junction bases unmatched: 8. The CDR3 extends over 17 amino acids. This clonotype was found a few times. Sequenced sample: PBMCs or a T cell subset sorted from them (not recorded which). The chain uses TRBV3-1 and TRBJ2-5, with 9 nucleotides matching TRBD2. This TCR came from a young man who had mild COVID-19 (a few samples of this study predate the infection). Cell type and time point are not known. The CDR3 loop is CASSQVFIAGEQETQYF. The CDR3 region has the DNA TGTGCCAGCAGCCAAGTTTTCATAGCGGGGGAACAAGAGACCCAGTACTTC.